Following are 17 T cell receptor beta chains from one sample sequenced in a study of patients and donors after allogeneic stem cell transplantation. Each CDR3 protein gets one entry after TCRdb re-called the RT-PCR reads with MiXCR. The table records 190,000 or so distinct CDR3 sequences, around two fifths of them present only once. The sample consisted of blood, either unsorted or a sorted T cell fraction (not recorded which). The receptors originated from a human donor who was either an allogeneic HSCT recipient or a stem cell or donor lymphocyte infusion donor (not recorded which). It is not recorded whose cells these are; they may come from a transplant donor.

The chain links TRBV25-1 to TRBJ2-7; D gene ambiguous. Germline CDR1 is MGHDK and CDR2 is SYGVNS. The CDR3 sequence is 14 residues long. Trimming removed 4 bases from V and 0 bases from J, with 10 bases in between. The CDR3 DNA is TGTGCCAGCAGTGCGACGGCTTACTCCTACGAGCAGTACTTC. This encodes CASSATAYSYEQYF.

The chain uses TRBV27 and TRBJ2-7; D unclear. Germline CDR1 is MNHEY and CDR2 is SMNVEV (reference sequence). Trimming left V 6 bases short and J 2 bases short, with 14 bases between. The CDR3 runs to 14 residues. As DNA, the CDR3 is TGTGCCAGCAGACCCCCCGGCGGAACCTACGAGCAGTACTTC. This gives the protein CASRPPGGTYEQYF.

The chain is built from TRBV4-3 and TRBJ1-2, with no clear D. CDR3 length: 13 residues. The germline V gene has CDR1 LGHNA and CDR2 YSLEER. The germline V and J ends were trimmed by 0 bases and 5 bases, with 7 bases remaining between them. The CDR3 sequence is CASSQEGLYGYTF. The CDR3 coding sequence is TGCGCCAGCAGCCAAGAAGGACTTTATGGCTACACCTTC.

J is TRBJ2-3 and V is TRBV7-2, with D unresolved. Germline V CDR1 and CDR2: SGHTA, FQGNSA. The CDR3 runs to 13 residues. With 6 bases removed from V and 0 bases from J, the gap between germline ends came to 7 bases. CDR3 bases: TGTGCCAGCAGTTCCATAAGCACAGATACGCAGTATTTT. It codes for CASSSISTDTQYF.

This clonotype has just a few counts. The rearrangement uses TRBV5-4 and TRBJ1-5, with D hard to call. Germline V lookup: CDR1 SGHNT, CDR2 YYREEE (reference sequence). V lost 1 base and J 3 bases, leaving 8 bases between the germline ends. The CDR3 has 14 residues. DNA of the CDR3: TGTGCCAGCAGCTTGCTAGGAGACAATCAGCCCCAGCATTTT. Encoded protein: CASSLLGDNQPQHF.

The chain recombines TRBV20-1 with TRBJ1-2, with D unclear. Germline V gene lookup returns CDR1 DFQATT and CDR2 SNEGSKA (reference sequence). Trimming left V 0 bases short and J 2 bases short, with 10 bases between. The CDR3 length is 14 residues. CDR3 in amino acids: CSARDRIGNYGYTF. DNA of the CDR3: TGCAGTGCTAGAGATCGGATCGGAAACTATGGCTACACCTTC.

This clonotype has only a few counts. J is TRBJ2-7 and V is TRBV21-1; the table's D gene call, TRBD1, was not cross checked with the DNA. TRBV21-1 is recorded as a pseudogene. The length of the CDR3 is 17 residues. Here the CDR3 reads CASSIPCSIWLGGEQYF. The CDR3 region has the DNA TGTGCCAGCAGCATACCGTGCAGCATATGGCTCGGGGGCGAGCAGTACTTC.

The genes are TRBV3-1 and TRBJ1-6; D gene ambiguous. The V gene's germline CDR1 is LGHDT and CDR2 YNNKEL (reference sequence). The CDR3 sequence is 12 residues long. Trimming took off 1 base at V and 8 bases at J, with 3 bases between the two ends. Written as DNA, the CDR3 is TGTGCCAGCAGCCAAGGTGATTCACCCCTCCACTTT. This translates into CASSQGDSPLHF. Variable domain in full (rest from reference TRBV3-1 and TRBJ1-6): DTAVSQTPKYLVTQMGNDKSIKCEQNLGHDTMYWYKQDSKKFLKIMFSYNNKELIINETVPNRFSPKSPDKAHLNLHINSLELGDSAVYFCASSQGDSPLHFGNGTRLTVT.

The gene calls are TRBV9 and TRBJ2-1; D is perhaps TRBD2 (6 bases). This CDR3 contains 15 residues. The germline V gene has CDR1 SGDLS and CDR2 YYNGEE. Between the trimmed V and J ends, which lost 3 bases and 5 bases, there was a span of 15 bases. The CDR3 nucleotides are TGTGCCAGCAGCGGGGGGACTCGTCTCCACAATGAGCAGTTCTTC. As protein: CASSGGTRLHNEQFF.

The rearrangement links TRBV9 to TRBJ2-1; D is unresolved. This CDR3 is 14 amino acids long. CDR1 is SGDLS, CDR2 YYNGEE, per germline. Trimming stripped 0 bases from V and 8 bases from J, with 12 bases between. This CDR3 reads CASSVETPVHEQFF. Written as DNA, the CDR3 is TGTGCCAGCAGCGTAGAGACTCCTGTTCATGAGCAGTTCTTC. Full variable domain (rest looked up from reference TRBV9 and TRBJ2-1): DSGVTQTPKHLITATGQRVTLRCSPRSGDLSVYWYQQSLDQGLQFLIQYYNGEERAKGNILERFSAQQFPDLHSELNLSSLELGDSALYFCASSVETPVHEQFFGPGTRLTVL.

About this clonotype: This likely comes from a read error, as the CDR3 has no conserved phenylalanine or tryptophan at its end. This sequence joins TRBV9 and TRBJ1-1, with 11 bases matching TRBD1. This CDR3 spans 16 amino acids. The germline V gene has CDR1 SGDLS and CDR2 YYNGEE. Trimming cost V 3 bases and J 4 bases; bases outside gene matches: 8. The CDR3 region is CASSGDPGQGGTEAFL. In DNA form, the CDR3 reads TGTGCCAGCAGCGGAGACCCGGGACAGGGGGGCACTGAAGCTTTCTTG.

This chain links TRBV20-1 with TRBJ1-1, with TRBD1 matching 8 bases. Germline V gene data show CDR1 as DFQATT and CDR2 as SNEGSKA (reference sequence). CDR3 length: 13 residues. V gave up 7 bases and J gave up 2 bases; unmatched junction bases: 6. CDR3 amino acids: CSGTGPTNTEAFF. The CDR3 coding sequence is TGCAGTGGGACAGGGCCTACTAACACTGAAGCTTTCTTT.

This clonotype has only a few counts. The V call is TRBV12-3 or TRBV12-4, the J call TRBJ1-2; a possible D gene is TRBD1 (6 bases). The CDR3 runs to 12 residues. Trimming took off 5 bases at V and 8 bases at J, with 12 bases between the two ends. CDR3 nucleotide sequence: TGTGCCAGCAGTCTAGGGGGAGAGGGCTACACCTTC. Protein product: CASSLGGEGYTF.

The chain links TRBV20-1 to TRBJ2-3; a weak D match, TRBD2 (5 bases). From germline, CDR1 is DFQATT and CDR2 SNEGSKA (reference sequence). The CDR3 is made up of 12 amino acids. The V and J ends lost 5 bases and 3 bases respectively, with 9 bases between them. DNA of the CDR3: TGCAGTGCTGAGAGAGGGACAGATACGCAGTATTTT. Its protein product is CSAERGTDTQYF.

This clonotype was found a few times. The chain has TRBV20-1 and TRBJ2-1, with D perhaps TRBD1 or TRBD2 (5 bases each). The CDR3 totals 10 residues. CDR1 is DFQATT, CDR2 SNEGSKA, per germline (reference sequence). CDR3 nucleotide sequence: TGCGGGGGAGTGGACGGTGAGCAGTTCTTC. Its translation is CGGVDGEQFF.

V usage is TRBV5-1 and J usage is TRBJ2-1, with 10 bases aligning to TRBD1. V was pared by 3 bases and J by 6 bases, with 6 bases of the junction left unmatched. This CDR3 region has 15 residues. From germline, CDR1 is SGHRS and CDR2 YFSETQ. The CDR3 reads CASSYGTGDSNEQFF. DNA of the CDR3: TGCGCCAGCAGCTATGGGACAGGGGACAGCAATGAGCAGTTCTTC.

CDR3 in amino acids: CASSPYVGANVLTF. As DNA, the CDR3 is TGTGCCAGCAGCCCATACGTCGGGGCCAACGTCCTGACTTTC. The rearrangement links TRBV7-2 to TRBJ2-6; D ambiguous. CDR3 length: 14 amino acids. V gave up 5 bases and J gave up 4 bases, with 9 bases separating them. The germline V gene encodes CDR1 SGHTA and CDR2 FQGNSA. Complete variable domain (other parts from reference TRBV7-2 and TRBJ2-6): GAGVSQSPSNKVTEKGKDVELRCDPISGHTALYWYRQSLGQGLEFLIYFQGNSAPDKSGLPSDRFSAERTGGSVSTLTIQRTQQEDSAVYLCASSPYVGANVLTFGAGSRLTVL.